This TCR beta chain was found in a study of CD8 T cells in Susac syndrome. With respect to this clonotype: The antigen is undetermined.

CDR1 SQVTM and CDR2 ANQGSEA come from the germline V gene. Trimming pared 4 bases from V and 2 bases from J, leaving 9 bases between. The CDR3 consists of 13 residues. Study-level points and caveats: The CD4+ T cell repertoires that were profiled in Susac syndrome showed no clonal expansion.

Sequencing of TCR beta was undertaken in CD8+ and CD4+ T cells derived from blood. An amount of RNA that ranged from roughly 0.45 to 1 ug was reverse transcribed with random hexamers. TCRdb processed the immunoSEQ multiplex PCR reads anew with MiXCR; each CDR3 protein has one entry. The repertoire consists of tens of thousands of distinct CDR3 sequences, with just under 95% occurring once and the leading ten covering about 0.28%. This clonotype originated in a human donor with Susac syndrome. Sequenced input: CD4+ T cells from PBMCs. The chain recombines TRBV29-1 with TRBJ1-3, with D hard to call. This CDR3 reads CSVVIPPGNTIYF. For the CDR3, the DNA is TGCAGCGTTGTAATCCCCCCTGGAAACACCATATATTTT. Based on the CDR3 plus reference TRBV29-1 and TRBJ1-3, the full variable domain is SAVISQKPSRDICQRGTSLTIQCQVDSQVTMMFWYRQQPGQSLTLIATANQGSEATYESGFVIDKFPISRPNLTFSTLTVSNMSPEDSSIYLCSVVIPPGNTIYFGEGSWLTVV.